This T cell receptor beta chain is drawn from a study of cytomegalovirus exposure and HLA in healthy donors. Study in general: For the roughly 390 genotyped donors, roughly 80% fell within the Caucasian-associated ancestry cluster. Study results and limitations: Fewer than 20,000 TCR beta sequences were associated with HLA alleles at 0.05 false discovery rate in a later analysis.

For this clone: The antigen remains unidentified.

Researchers ran the PCR with 60 Vbeta and 13 Jbeta primers. Produced via immunoSEQ multiplex PCR; TCRdb's table is partial and in-frame only. The sample yields about 160,000 clones, about 81% seen once. Germline lookup yields CDR1 SGHDN and CDR2 FVKESK. The CDR3 has 15 amino acids. Trimming took 1 base from V and 1 from J, leaving 8 bases between them. Sample: PBMCs. This clonotype was sampled from a woman aged 18-35 years in good health and CMV-seronegative. The J gene is TRBJ2-1, the V gene TRBV14; D may be TRBD2 (6 bases). The CDR3 is CASSQAGASYNEQFF. DNA for the CDR3: TGTGCCAGCAGCCAAGCGGGAGCGTCCTACAATGAGCAGTTCTTC.